This entry describes one T cell receptor beta chain. This record comes from a study of blood T cell repertoires in COVID-19. Overall study: Whether acute or convalescent, the COVID-19 samples came from the United States, Italy and Spain. From T cells, B-cell-depleted T cells, or PBMCs came the material, which was cDNA or gDNA.

In the original workflow: How many nucleated cells were present was estimated from reference gene primer amplification. Only in-frame clones appear in the TCRdb table, and some are missing; sequencing was by immunoSEQ multiplex PCR. V and J calls plus clone size are reproduced from that table; the DNA served to infer D and trimming. The sample carries about 120,000 clones, about nine tenths recorded once. This CDR3 spans 17 amino acids. The V end was cut by 4 bases, the J end by 0 bases, with 14 bases between. The germline V gene has CDR1 KGHDR and CDR2 SFDVKD. The specimen was peripheral blood. V usage is TRBV24-1 and J usage is TRBJ2-2, with TRBD1 as a possible D gene (6 bases). This clonotype was sampled from a human donor with active COVID-19. The donor label of this sample is uncertain. DNA for the CDR3: TGTGCCACCAGTGACCCTTTAGGGGGACCGAACACCGGGGAGCTGTTTTTT. This translates into CATSDPLGGPNTGELFF.